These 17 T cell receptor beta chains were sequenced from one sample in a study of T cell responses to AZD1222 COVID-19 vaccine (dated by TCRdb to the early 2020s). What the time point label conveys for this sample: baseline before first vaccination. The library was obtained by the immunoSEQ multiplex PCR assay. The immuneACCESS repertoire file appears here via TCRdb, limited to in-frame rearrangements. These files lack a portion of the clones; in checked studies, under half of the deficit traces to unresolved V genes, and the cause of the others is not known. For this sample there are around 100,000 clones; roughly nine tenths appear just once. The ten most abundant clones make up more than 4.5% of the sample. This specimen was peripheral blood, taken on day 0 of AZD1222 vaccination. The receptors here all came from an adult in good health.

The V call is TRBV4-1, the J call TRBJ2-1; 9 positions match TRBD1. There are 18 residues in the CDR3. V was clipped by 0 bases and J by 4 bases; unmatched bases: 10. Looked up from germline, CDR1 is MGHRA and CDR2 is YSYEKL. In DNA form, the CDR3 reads TGCGCCAGCAGCCAAGACCCGGACAGGGGATTGCGGTACAATGAGCAGTTCTTC. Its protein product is CASSQDPDRGLRYNEQFF.

The CDR3 protein is CASSYGSGSPLHF. The DNA for the CDR3 is TGTGCCAGCAGTTACGGCTCGGGCTCACCCCTCCACTTT. This chain connects TRBV6-2 or TRBV6-3 to TRBJ1-6, with D hard to call. CDR3 size: 13 residues. V was cut by 2 bases and J by 10 bases, with 9 bases left in between. CDR1 is MNHEY, CDR2 SVGEGT, per germline.

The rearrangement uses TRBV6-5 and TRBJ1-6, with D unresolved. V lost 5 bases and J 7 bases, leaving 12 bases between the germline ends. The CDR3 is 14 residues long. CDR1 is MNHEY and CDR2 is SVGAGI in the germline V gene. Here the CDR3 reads CASSPASGNSPLHF. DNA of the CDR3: TGTGCCAGCAGTCCGGCTTCGGGGAATTCACCCCTCCACTTT.

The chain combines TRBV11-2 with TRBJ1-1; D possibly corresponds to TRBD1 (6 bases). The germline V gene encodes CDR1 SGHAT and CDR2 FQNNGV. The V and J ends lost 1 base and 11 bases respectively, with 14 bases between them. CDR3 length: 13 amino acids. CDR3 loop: CASSLVGGTDAFF. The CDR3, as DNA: TGTGCCAGCAGCTTAGTGGGGGGCACCGACGCTTTCTTT.

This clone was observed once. This CDR3 is CASSLDRGDTEAFF. CDR3 nucleotide sequence: TGTGCCAGCAGCCTGGACAGGGGTGACACTGAAGCTTTCTTT. The rearrangement links TRBV9 to TRBJ1-1; 9 bases are a match to TRBD1. Germline CDR1 SGDLS, CDR2 YYNGEE. The J segment lost 3 bases and the V segment lost 4 bases, leaving 4 bases of the junction unmatched. CDR3 length: 14 amino acids.

CDR3 sequence reads: CASSQRGGHEQFF. As DNA, the CDR3 is TGCGCCAGCAGCCAGCGGGGGGGTCATGAGCAGTTCTTC. The V call is TRBV5-1, the J call TRBJ2-1, with 10 bases fitting TRBD2. Germline CDR1 is SGHRS and CDR2 is YFSETQ. The CDR3 length is 13 residues. J gave up 8 bases and V 4 bases, and 3 bases lay outside the gene matches.

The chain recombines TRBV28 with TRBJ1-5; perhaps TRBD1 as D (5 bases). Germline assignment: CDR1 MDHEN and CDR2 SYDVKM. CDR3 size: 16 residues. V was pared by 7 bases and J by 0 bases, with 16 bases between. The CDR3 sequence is CASTASGGSSNQPQHF. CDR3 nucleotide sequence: TGTGCCAGCACCGCCTCCGGGGGGTCTAGCAATCAGCCCCAGCATTTT. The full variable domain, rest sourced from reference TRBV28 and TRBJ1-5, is DVKVTQSSRYLVKRTGEKVFLECVQDMDHENMFWYRQDPGLGLRLIYFSYDVKMKEKGDIPEGYSVSREKKERFSLILESASTNQTSMYLCASTASGGSSNQPQHFGDGTRLSIL.

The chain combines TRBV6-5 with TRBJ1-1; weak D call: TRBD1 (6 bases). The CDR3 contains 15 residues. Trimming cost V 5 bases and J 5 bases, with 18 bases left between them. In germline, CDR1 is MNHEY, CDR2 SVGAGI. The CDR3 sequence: CASSPRDMMGTEAFF. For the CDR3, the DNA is TGTGCCAGCAGTCCCCGGGACATGATGGGGACTGAAGCTTTCTTT.

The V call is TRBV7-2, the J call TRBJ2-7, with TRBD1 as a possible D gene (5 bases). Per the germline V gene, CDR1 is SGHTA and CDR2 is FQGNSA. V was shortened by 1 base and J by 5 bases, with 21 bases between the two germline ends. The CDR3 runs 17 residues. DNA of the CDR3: TGTGCCAGCAGCTTAGGGGGCTTACAAAATCCCCAAAACGAGCAGTACTTC. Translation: CASSLGGLQNPQNEQYF.

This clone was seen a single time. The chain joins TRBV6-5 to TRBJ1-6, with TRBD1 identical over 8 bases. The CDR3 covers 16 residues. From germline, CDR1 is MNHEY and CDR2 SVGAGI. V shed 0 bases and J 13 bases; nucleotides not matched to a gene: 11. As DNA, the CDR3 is TGTGCCAGCAGTTACTCCGGACAGGGAGGAATTTCCCCCCTCCACTTT. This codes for CASSYSGQGGISPLHF.

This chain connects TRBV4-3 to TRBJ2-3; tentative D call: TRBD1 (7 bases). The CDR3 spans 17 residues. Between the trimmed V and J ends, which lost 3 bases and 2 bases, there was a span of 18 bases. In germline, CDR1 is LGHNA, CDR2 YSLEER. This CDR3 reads CASSHGRDSGYTDTQYF. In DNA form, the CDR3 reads TGCGCCAGCAGCCACGGCCGGGACAGCGGGTACACAGATACGCAGTATTTT.

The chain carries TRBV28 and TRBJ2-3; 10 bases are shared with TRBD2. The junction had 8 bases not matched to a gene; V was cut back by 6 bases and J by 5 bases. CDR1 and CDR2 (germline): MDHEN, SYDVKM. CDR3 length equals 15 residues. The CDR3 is CASSPAGGRGDTQYF. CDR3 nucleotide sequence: TGTGCCAGCAGCCCAGCGGGGGGGCGAGGAGATACGCAGTATTTT. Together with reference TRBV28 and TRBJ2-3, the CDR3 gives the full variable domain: DVKVTQSSRYLVKRTGEKVFLECVQDMDHENMFWYRQDPGLGLRLIYFSYDVKMKEKGDIPEGYSVSREKKERFSLILESASTNQTSMYLCASSPAGGRGDTQYFGPGTRLTVL.

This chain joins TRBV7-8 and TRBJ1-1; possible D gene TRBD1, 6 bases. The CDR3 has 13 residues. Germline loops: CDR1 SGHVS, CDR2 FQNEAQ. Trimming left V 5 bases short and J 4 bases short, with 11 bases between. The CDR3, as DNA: TGTGCCAGCAGCACACAGGGTTCCACTGAAGCTTTCTTT. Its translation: CASSTQGSTEAFF.

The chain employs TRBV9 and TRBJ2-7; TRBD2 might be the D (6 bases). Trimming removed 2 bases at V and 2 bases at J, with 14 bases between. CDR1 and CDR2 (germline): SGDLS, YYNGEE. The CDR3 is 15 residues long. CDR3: CASSVRSGSPYEQYF. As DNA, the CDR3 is TGTGCCAGCAGCGTCCGCAGCGGGTCCCCCTACGAGCAGTACTTC.

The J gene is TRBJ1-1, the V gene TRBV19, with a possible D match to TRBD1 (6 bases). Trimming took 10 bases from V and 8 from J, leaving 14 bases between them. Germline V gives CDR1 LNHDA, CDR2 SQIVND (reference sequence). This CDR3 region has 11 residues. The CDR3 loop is CATNRAWEAFF. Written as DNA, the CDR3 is TGTGCCACCAACAGGGCGTGGGAAGCTTTCTTT. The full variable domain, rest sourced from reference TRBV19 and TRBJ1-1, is DGGITQSPKYLFRKEGQNVTLSCEQNLNHDAMYWYRQDPGQGLRLIYYSQIVNDFQKGDIAEGYSVSREKKESFPLTVTSAQKNPTAFYLCATNRAWEAFFGQGTRLTVV.

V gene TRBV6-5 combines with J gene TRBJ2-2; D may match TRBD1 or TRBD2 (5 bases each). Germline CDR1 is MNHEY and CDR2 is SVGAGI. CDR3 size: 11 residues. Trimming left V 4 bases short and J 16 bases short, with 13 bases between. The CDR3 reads CASSFRDERFF. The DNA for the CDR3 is TGTGCCAGCAGTTTCCGGGACGAGAGGTTTTTT.

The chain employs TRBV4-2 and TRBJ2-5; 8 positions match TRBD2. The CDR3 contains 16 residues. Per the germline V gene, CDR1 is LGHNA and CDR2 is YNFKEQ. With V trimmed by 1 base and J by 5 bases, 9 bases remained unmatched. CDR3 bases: TGTGCCAGCAGCCAAGGAGTCGGGAGGGCGGGTGAGACCCAGTACTTC. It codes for CASSQGVGRAGETQYF.